This record looks at one TCR beta chain sequence and its context. The germline V gene encodes CDR1 SGHRS and CDR2 YFSETQ. Trimming removed 0 bases from V and 4 bases from J, with 10 bases in between. The CDR3 is made up of 14 amino acids. Measured with immunoSEQ multiplex PCR; TCRdb has only the in-frame clones, and not every one. The sample lists 68,000 or so clones; about 90% were seen once. The source of the sample is a study of T cell changes during pregnancy in multiple sclerosis. The sequencing used peripheral blood, collected in the second trimester of pregnancy. The clonotype originates from a female donor with multiple sclerosis, enrolled in a pregnancy study. V is TRBV5-1 and J is TRBJ1-2; D is perhaps TRBD1 (6 bases). CDR3 sequence: CASSLGDTLYGYTF. DNA for the CDR3: TGCGCCAGCAGCTTGGGGGACACCCTCTATGGCTACACCTTC.